Detailed here is one T cell receptor beta chain. Its antigen remains unknown. Only in-frame clones appear in the TCRdb table, and some are missing; sequencing was by immunoSEQ multiplex PCR. The table shows about 2,400 clones, with around 68% occurring only once. These data are taken from a study of CD8 T cell repertoires and HIV-1 epitope variants. On the study more broadly: Epitopes were three Gag families plus Nef HW9 and YT9.

The CDR3 contains 14 residues. The germline V gene has CDR1 GTSNPN and CDR2 SVGIG (reference sequence). V was clipped by 8 bases and J by 1 base; unmatched bases: 11. V and J are TRBV30 and TRBJ2-7; 7 positions match TRBD1. This sequence originates from a male donor with HIV. Sequenced: cultured CD8+ T cells derived from PBMCs. Here the CDR3 reads CAGDVRDSSYEQYF. The CDR3 nucleotides read TGTGCCGGGGACGTCCGGGACAGTTCCTACGAGCAGTACTTC.